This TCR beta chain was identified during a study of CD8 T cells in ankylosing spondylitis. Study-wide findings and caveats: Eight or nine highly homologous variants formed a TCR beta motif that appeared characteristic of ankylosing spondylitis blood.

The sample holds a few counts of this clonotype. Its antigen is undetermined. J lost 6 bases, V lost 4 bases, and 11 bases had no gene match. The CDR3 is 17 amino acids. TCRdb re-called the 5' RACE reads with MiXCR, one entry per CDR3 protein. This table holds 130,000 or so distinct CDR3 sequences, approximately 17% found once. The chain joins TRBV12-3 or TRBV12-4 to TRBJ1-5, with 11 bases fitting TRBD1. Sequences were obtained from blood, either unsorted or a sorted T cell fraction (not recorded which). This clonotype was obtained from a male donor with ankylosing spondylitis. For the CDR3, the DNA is TGTGCCAGCAGTTCCCCTGCGGACAGGGGGCTTGGTCAGCCCCAGCATTTT. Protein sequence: CASSSPADRGLGQPQHF.